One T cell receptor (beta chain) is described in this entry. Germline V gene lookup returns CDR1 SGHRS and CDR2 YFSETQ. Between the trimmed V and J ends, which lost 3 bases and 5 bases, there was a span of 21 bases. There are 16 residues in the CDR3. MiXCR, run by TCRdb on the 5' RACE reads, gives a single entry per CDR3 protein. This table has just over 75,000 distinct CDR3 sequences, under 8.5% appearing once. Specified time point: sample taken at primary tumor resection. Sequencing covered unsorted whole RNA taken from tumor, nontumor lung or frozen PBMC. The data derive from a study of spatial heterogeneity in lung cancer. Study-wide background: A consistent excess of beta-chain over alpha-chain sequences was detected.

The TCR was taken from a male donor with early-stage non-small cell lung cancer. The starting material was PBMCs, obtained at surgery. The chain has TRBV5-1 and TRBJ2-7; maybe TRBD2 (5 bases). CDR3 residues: CASSSVPGPGGDEQYF. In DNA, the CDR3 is TGCGCCAGCAGCTCCGTCCCGGGTCCAGGAGGCGACGAGCAGTACTTC.